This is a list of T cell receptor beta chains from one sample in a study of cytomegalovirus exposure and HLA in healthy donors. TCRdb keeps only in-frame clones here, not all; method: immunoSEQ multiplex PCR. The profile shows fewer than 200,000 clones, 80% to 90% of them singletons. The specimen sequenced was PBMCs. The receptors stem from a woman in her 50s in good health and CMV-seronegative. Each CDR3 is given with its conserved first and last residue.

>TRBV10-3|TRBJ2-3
CAISESGGIYKRDTQYF
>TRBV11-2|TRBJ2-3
CASSVRGRASGSGTDTQYF
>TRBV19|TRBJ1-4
CASRGGTASPTNEKLFF
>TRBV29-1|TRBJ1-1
CSVEATDRAHTEAFF
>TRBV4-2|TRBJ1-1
CASSQDIVGQRIKVEAFF
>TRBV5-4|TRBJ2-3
CASSTGGPADTQYF
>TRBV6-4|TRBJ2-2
CASRPQGNTGELFF
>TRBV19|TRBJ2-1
CASSSLRAGVLNEQFF
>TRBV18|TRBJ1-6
CASSPSGGQGSPLHF
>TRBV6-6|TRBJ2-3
CASSERETGTDTQYF
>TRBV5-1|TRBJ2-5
CASSFRLAVYQETQYF
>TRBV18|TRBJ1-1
CASSPPTGETEAFF
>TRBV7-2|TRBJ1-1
CASKRADRVTEAFF
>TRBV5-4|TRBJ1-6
CASSLGGIDNSPLHF
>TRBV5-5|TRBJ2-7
CASSWPQGEQYF
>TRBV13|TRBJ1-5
CASSFGPGGGQPQHF
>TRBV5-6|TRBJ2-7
CASSSAAEQYF
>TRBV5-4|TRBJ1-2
CASSSPGSGYTF
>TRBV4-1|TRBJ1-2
CASSQDLGATVDGYTF
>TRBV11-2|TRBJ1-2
CASSVPTGSGYTF
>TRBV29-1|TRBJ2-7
CSAGMPGGRVNEQYF
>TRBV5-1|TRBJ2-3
CASSLGGADTQYF